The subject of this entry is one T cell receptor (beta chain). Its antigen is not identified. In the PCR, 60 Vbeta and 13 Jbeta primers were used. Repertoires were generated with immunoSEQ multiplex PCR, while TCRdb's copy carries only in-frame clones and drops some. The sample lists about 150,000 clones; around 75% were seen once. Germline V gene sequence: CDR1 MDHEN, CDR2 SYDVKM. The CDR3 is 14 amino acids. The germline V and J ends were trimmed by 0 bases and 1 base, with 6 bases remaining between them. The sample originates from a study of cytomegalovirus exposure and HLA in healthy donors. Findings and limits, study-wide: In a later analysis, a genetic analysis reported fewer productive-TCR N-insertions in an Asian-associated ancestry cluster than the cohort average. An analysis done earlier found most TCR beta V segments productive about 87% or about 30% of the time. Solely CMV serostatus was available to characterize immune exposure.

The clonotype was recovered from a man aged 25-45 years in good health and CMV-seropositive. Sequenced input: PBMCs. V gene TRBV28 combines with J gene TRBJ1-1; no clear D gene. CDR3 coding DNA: TGTGCCAGCAGTTTATGGAGTCAGAACACTGAAGCTTTCTTT. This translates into CASSLWSQNTEAFF.